Listed here are 23 T cell receptor beta chains from one sample, sequenced in a study of tumour-infiltrating T cells in Burkitt lymphoma. The protocol was immunoSEQ multiplex PCR, while the TCRdb copy is restricted to in-frame clones and leaves out a portion. This table has around 3,500 clones, roughly 21% appearing once. The source material was tumor tissue. The origin of the receptors is a human donor with Burkitt lymphoma.

This clone was found a few times. The V call is TRBV9, the J call TRBJ2-7; D might be TRBD2 (6 bases). Per the germline V gene, CDR1 is SGDLS and CDR2 is YYNGEE. The V end was cut by 0 bases, the J end by 7 bases, with 17 bases between. This CDR3 has 15 amino acids. The chain's CDR3 is CASSVEVAAGSEQYF. In nucleotides, the CDR3 is TGTGCCAGCAGCGTAGAAGTAGCGGCAGGGAGTGAGCAGTACTTC.

This clone came up a few times. Compared with germline, one end of the junction differs, possibly owing to a read error. The chain has TRBV19 and TRBJ2-7; 8 bases fit TRBD2. This CDR3 region has 14 residues. Per the germline V gene, CDR1 is LNHDA and CDR2 is SQIVND (reference sequence). CDR3 sequence reads: CVSSSGTSADEQYF. The CDR3 DNA is TGTGTCAGTAGTAGCGGGACGTCGGCGGACGAGCAGTACTTC.

This chain uses TRBV2 with TRBJ2-3; 7 positions match TRBD2. Germline loops: CDR1 SNHLY, CDR2 FYNNEI. The CDR3 is 15 residues long. Trimming took 4 bases from V and 1 from J; bases not matched to a gene: 5. For the CDR3, the DNA is TGTGCCAGCAGTGCTGGCGGGAGTGGCACAGATACGCAGTATTTT. The encoded protein is CASSAGGSGTDTQYF.

The rearrangement joins TRBV21-1 to TRBJ2-7; whether TRBD2, the table's D call, matches the DNA was not checked. TRBV21-1 is a recognized pseudogene. The CDR3 runs to 18 residues. CDR3 loop: CASSIQKRTSGILYEQYF. The CDR3 DNA is TGTGCCAGCAGCATACAAAAGAGGACTAGCGGGATCCTCTACGAGCAGTACTTC.

This clone came up a few times. The chain joins TRBV28 to TRBJ1-5, with unresolved D. The CDR3 is made up of 14 amino acids. Germline-derived CDR1 and CDR2 are MDHEN and SYDVKM. V was shortened by 3 bases and J by 4 bases, with 10 bases between the two germline ends. CDR3 bases: TGTGCCAGCAGTTTCCACAGATCAAATCAGCCCCAGCATTTT. Encoded protein: CASSFHRSNQPQHF.

This sequence joins TRBV27 and TRBJ2-1; TRBD1 matches at 7 bases. Germline V CDR1 and CDR2: MNHEY, SMNVEV (reference sequence). CDR3 length: 15 residues. V shed 6 bases, J shed 4 bases, and the junction held 9 bases outside the gene matches. For the CDR3, the DNA is TGTGCCAGCAGGGGACCGGGACAGTCTTACAATGAGCAGTTCTTC. Its translation is CASRGPGQSYNEQFF.

V is TRBV6-4 and J is TRBJ2-7, with D possibly being TRBD1 (6 bases). V lost 2 bases and J lost 7, with 12 bases in between. CDR3 size: 13 residues. Germline CDR1 reads MRHNA; CDR2 reads SNTAGT. The CDR3 reads CASSDLPQGEQYF. CDR3 in DNA: TGTGCCAGCAGTGACCTACCCCAGGGGGAGCAGTACTTC.

This clone was observed a few times. V is TRBV5-4 and J is TRBJ1-2; D gene ambiguous. The CDR3 runs 14 residues. The V end was cut by 4 bases, the J end by 4 bases, with 14 bases between. Germline-derived CDR1 and CDR2 are SGHNT and YYREEE (reference sequence). The CDR3 DNA reads TGTGCCAGCAGCCCAGGCGCCAAGGGCTATGGCTACACCTTC. Residues: CASSPGAKGYGYTF.

This clone was seen more than once but under ten times. This rearrangement joins TRBV9 to TRBJ1-2, with 8 bases identical to TRBD1. This CDR3 is 15 amino acids long. The germline CDR1 and CDR2 sequences are SGDLS and YYNGEE. The V gene end was trimmed by 4 bases and the J gene end by 0 bases; junction bases not matched to a gene: 5. CDR3 sequence reads: CASSPRQGTNYGYTF. DNA of the CDR3: TGTGCCAGCAGCCCGCGACAGGGGACTAACTATGGCTACACCTTC.

The genes are TRBV7-2 and TRBJ2-7; D might be TRBD2 (6 bases). Germline CDR1 reads SGHTA; CDR2 reads FQGNSA. Between the trimmed V and J ends, which lost 5 bases and 2 bases, there was a span of 16 bases. This CDR3 region has 15 residues. This CDR3 is CASSRSGLTTYEQYF. In nucleotides, the CDR3 is TGTGCCAGCAGCCGCTCGGGACTGACAACCTACGAGCAGTACTTC.

The chain employs TRBV14 and TRBJ1-1; no clear D gene. V dropped 3 bases and J dropped 1 base, with 6 bases sitting between them. The CDR3 length is 13 residues. Germline V CDR1 and CDR2: SGHDN, FVKESK. In DNA form, the CDR3 reads TGTGCCAGCAGCCAGAACCCGAACACTGAAGCTTTCTTT. As protein: CASSQNPNTEAFF.

This clone came up a few times. This chain joins TRBV9 and TRBJ2-3; D is perhaps TRBD1 (6 bases). Germline CDR1 and CDR2: SGDLS and YYNGEE. The length of the CDR3 is 17 residues. V lost 0 bases and J 1 base, leaving 15 bases between the germline ends. The CDR3 here is CASSVGGAGAGTDTQYF. CDR3 DNA: TGTGCCAGCAGCGTAGGGGGCGCAGGGGCGGGCACAGATACGCAGTATTTT.

This clone has only a few counts. The chain links TRBV7-3 to TRBJ2-1; no definite D call. The V gene's germline CDR1 is SGHTA and CDR2 FQGTGA. The CDR3 covers 15 residues. Trimming took off 4 bases at V and 3 bases at J, with 13 bases between the two ends. The CDR3 coding sequence is TGTGCCAGCAGCTCCCAATCGGCCCTCTACAATGAGCAGTTCTTC. It translates to CASSSQSALYNEQFF.

This clone occurred a few times. This chain joins TRBV11-2 and TRBJ2-1; D tentatively reads TRBD1 or TRBD2 (5 bases each). Germline CDR1 is SGHAT and CDR2 is FQNNGV. The CDR3 is 16 residues long. V was pared by 5 bases and J by 8 bases, with 22 bases between. The CDR3 sequence is CASSEPLGTIAYEQFF. CDR3 DNA: TGTGCCAGCAGCGAGCCTCTAGGGACCATAGCATATGAGCAGTTCTTC.

The rearrangement links TRBV6-5 to TRBJ1-1; D is perhaps TRBD1 (5 bases). This CDR3 contains 13 residues. CDR1 MNHEY and CDR2 SVGAGI come from the germline V gene. Trimming shortened V by 0 bases and J by 7 bases, and 9 bases separated the two germline ends. CDR3 DNA: TGTGCCAGCAGTTACTCTAAAACAGGTGAAGCTTTCTTT. This gives the protein CASSYSKTGEAFF.

This sequence joins TRBV6-7 and TRBJ2-5; 15 bases fit TRBD2. TRBV6-7 is annotated as an ORF whose role is uncertain. The V segment lost 5 bases and the J segment 11 bases; nucleotides outside the gene matches: 21. The CDR3 runs 19 residues. The DNA of the CDR3 is TGTGCCAGCAGTACCCGCCCCGGACTAGCGGGAGGGGGGGAGGGGGAGCAGTACTTC. Translated, it gives CASSTRPGLAGGGEGEQYF.

The CDR3 bases are TGTGCCAGCAGTTTGCGGGGAGCCTACAATGAGCAGTTCTTC. This encodes CASSLRGAYNEQFF. The rearrangement joins TRBV28 to TRBJ2-1; the D gene is possibly TRBD2 (6 bases). CDR1 and CDR2 (germline): MDHEN, SYDVKM. There are 14 residues in the CDR3. Trimming shortened V by 3 bases and J by 2 bases, and 8 bases separated the two germline ends.

This clone was counted a few times. The chain recombines TRBV27 with TRBJ2-5; 7 bases fit TRBD2. V gave up 3 bases and J gave up 5 bases; unmatched junction bases: 9. Germline CDR1 MNHEY, CDR2 SMNVEV (reference sequence). The CDR3 runs to 15 residues. The CDR3 region has the DNA TGTGCCAGCAGTTTCTTGGCGGGAGTAAAGGAGACCCAGTACTTC. It translates to CASSFLAGVKETQYF.

The rearrangement uses TRBV4-1 and TRBJ2-7; 9 nucleotides align to TRBD1. This CDR3 region has 15 residues. With V trimmed by 4 bases and J by 2 bases, 6 bases remained unmatched. In germline, CDR1 is MGHRA, CDR2 YSYEKL. Here the CDR3 reads CASSLPGQGTYEQYF. DNA for the CDR3: TGCGCCAGCAGCCTGCCGGGACAGGGAACCTACGAGCAGTACTTC.

The genes are TRBV4-3 and TRBJ2-1, with 16 bases lining up with TRBD2. The J segment lost 10 bases and the V segment lost 0 bases, leaving 6 bases of the junction unmatched. The CDR3 totals 17 residues. CDR1 is LGHNA, CDR2 YSLEER, per germline. The CDR3: CASSQDPGLAGGVEQFF. The CDR3 DNA sequence: TGCGCCAGCAGCCAAGATCCGGGACTAGCGGGAGGGGTGGAGCAGTTCTTC.

This clone was detected a few times. This sequence joins TRBV29-1 and TRBJ2-5; D remains unclear. Germline loops: CDR1 SQVTM, CDR2 ANQGSEA. Trimming stripped 2 bases from V and 2 bases from J, with 9 bases between. The CDR3 consists of 13 residues. The CDR3 DNA reads as TGCAGCGTTGAAAAACCAGAGCAAGAGACCCAGTACTTC. Protein sequence: CSVEKPEQETQYF.

Points on this clone: The sample holds other DNA sequences that translate to the same CDR3. The chain recombines TRBV6-5 with TRBJ2-2; possibly TRBD2 for D (5 bases). Germline CDR1 MNHEY, CDR2 SVGAGI. The V gene lost 4 bases and the J gene lost 2 bases, with 5 bases spanning the gap. The CDR3 covers 13 residues. This chain's CDR3 is CASSSGNTGELFF. The CDR3 DNA is TGTGCCAGCAGTTCGGGAAACACCGGGGAGCTGTTTTTT.

This clone was seen a few times. The gene calls are TRBV7-2 and TRBJ1-1; a weak D match, TRBD1 (5 bases). Trimming shortened V by 5 bases and J by 8 bases, and 9 bases separated the two germline ends. The CDR3 runs to 11 residues. Germline values: CDR1 SGHTA, CDR2 FQGNSA. CDR3 sequence (DNA): TGTGCCAGCAGCCTAGGACACGAAGCTTTCTTT. This translates into CASSLGHEAFF.